One sample yielded the 29 T cell receptor beta chains listed below, sequenced in a study of neurological immune-mediated disorders. TCRdb ran MiXCR on the 5' RACE reads and lists one entry per CDR3 protein. This repertoire shows tens of thousands of distinct CDR3 sequences, approximately 5.8% found once; its top ten account for roughly 1.4%. Sequenced input: CD4+ T cells from blood. The receptors stem from a woman aged 18-30 years with multiple sclerosis.

This clonotype is judged medium-sized (0.01 to 0.1%). The J gene is TRBJ2-5, the V gene TRBV20-1; D may match TRBD1 or TRBD2 (5 bases each). CDR3 length equals 16 residues. Germline V CDR1 and CDR2: DFQATT, SNEGSKA (reference sequence). Trimming removed 5 bases at V and 0 bases at J, with 19 bases between. CDR3 sequence: CSAGGLKGRYQETQYF. DNA of the CDR3: TGCAGTGCTGGAGGACTGAAGGGGCGCTACCAAGAGACCCAGTACTTC.

The table lists this clonotype with a few counts. The chain is built from TRBV15 and TRBJ2-1; D may match TRBD1 or TRBD2 (5 bases each). Trimming left V 6 bases short and J 4 bases short, with 16 bases between. The CDR3 runs to 15 residues. The germline CDR1 and CDR2 sequences are LNHNV and YYDKDF (reference sequence). The CDR3, as DNA: TGTGCCACCAGTCAGCCCGGGACGGGATACAATGAGCAGTTCTTC. Translating it yields CATSQPGTGYNEQFF.

This clonotype is labeled as medium-sized. The rearrangement joins TRBV25-1 to TRBJ2-1; 11 bases fit TRBD2. This CDR3 spans 16 amino acids. The junction had 11 bases not matched to a gene; V was cut back by 5 bases and J by 8 bases. Germline V lookup: CDR1 MGHDK, CDR2 SYGVNS. CDR3 in amino acids: CASSTQLSGRADEQFF. CDR3 sequence (DNA): TGTGCCAGCAGTACCCAACTTAGCGGGAGGGCCGATGAGCAGTTCTTC. The whole variable domain, remainder taken from reference TRBV25-1 and TRBJ2-1, is EADIYQTPRYLVIGTGKKITLECSQTMGHDKMYWYQQDPGMELHLIHYSYGVNSTEKGDLSSESTVSRIRTEHFPLTLESARPSHTSQYLCASSTQLSGRADEQFFGPGTRLTVL.

This clonotype was seen many times. The V call is TRBV7-3, the J call TRBJ2-6; D not certain. V lost 2 bases, J lost 0 bases, and 2 bases lay in between. The CDR3 spans 14 residues. The germline V gene encodes CDR1 SGHTA and CDR2 FQGTGA. The CDR3 here is CASSLASGANVLTF. In nucleotides, the CDR3 is TGTGCCAGCAGCTTAGCCTCTGGGGCCAACGTCCTGACTTTC.

This clonotype was detected ten times or more. In DNA form, the CDR3 reads TGTGCCAGCTCACGGACTAGCGGACAAGAGACCCAGTACTTC. Amino acids: CASSRTSGQETQYF. The chain carries TRBV18 and TRBJ2-5, with 10 bases identical to TRBD2. From germline, CDR1 is KGHSH and CDR2 LQKENI. The junction had 1 base not matched to a gene; V was cut back by 4 bases and J by 2 bases. The CDR3 spans 14 residues.

This clonotype showed up many times. This chain links TRBV7-9 with TRBJ1-2, with TRBD1 as a possible D gene (5 bases). This CDR3 has 15 residues. Germline V gene lookup returns CDR1 SEHNR and CDR2 FQNEAQ (reference sequence). Trimming took off 5 bases at V and 6 bases at J, with 19 bases between the two ends. Written as DNA, the CDR3 is TGTGCCAGCAGCCAAGGGGACCCCGGCGGGAATGGCTACACCTTC. It specifies CASSQGDPGGNGYTF.

This clonotype was observed a few times. The chain carries TRBV6-5 and TRBJ2-7, with a weak D call TRBD1 (5 bases). Trimming removed 4 bases at V and 2 bases at J, with 15 bases between. The CDR3 totals 15 residues. Germline lookup yields CDR1 MNHEY and CDR2 SVGAGI. In DNA, the CDR3 is TGTGCCAGCAGTTCGAGGCAGGGTGGCCCCTACGAGCAGTACTTC. Amino acids: CASSSRQGGPYEQYF.

This clonotype was seen a few times. The chain recombines TRBV7-9 with TRBJ1-2; unclear D gene. Deletions cut 1 base from V and 7 bases from J, with 16 bases between. Germline values: CDR1 SEHNR, CDR2 FQNEAQ (reference sequence). The CDR3 contains 15 residues. The chain's CDR3 is CASSLVSPGWGGYTF. The DNA of the CDR3 is TGTGCCAGCAGCTTAGTTTCGCCGGGATGGGGTGGCTACACCTTC.

This clonotype showed up many times. The chain recombines TRBV14 with TRBJ1-4; D unclear. Trimming removed 4 bases from V and 8 bases from J, with 14 bases in between. The CDR3 has 14 residues. CDR1 is SGHDN, CDR2 FVKESK, per germline. The CDR3 DNA follows: TGTGCCAGCAGCCTATCCCGGCCGGTCGAAAAACTGTTTTTT. Residues: CASSLSRPVEKLFF.

The sample holds a few counts of this clonotype. The chain carries TRBV6-5 and TRBJ1-2, with D possibly being TRBD1 (5 bases). CDR3 length equals 14 residues. Germline assignment: CDR1 MNHEY and CDR2 SVGAGI. Between the trimmed V and J ends, which lost 6 bases and 3 bases, there was a span of 14 bases. The CDR3 nucleotides are TGTGCCAGCAGCCGATGGGGGGAGGACTATGGCTACACCTTC. It encodes CASSRWGEDYGYTF.

This clonotype was observed a handful of times. The chain uses TRBV2 and TRBJ2-3; D ambiguous. The CDR3 sequence is 12 residues long. V lost 6 bases and J lost 0, with 4 bases in between. Germline V lookup: CDR1 SNHLY, CDR2 FYNNEI. For the CDR3, the DNA is TGTGCCAGCAGGTCAAGCACAGATACGCAGTATTTT. Its protein product is CASRSSTDTQYF.

The J gene is TRBJ2-7, the V gene TRBV19; perhaps TRBD1 as D (8 bases). This CDR3 has 14 amino acids. Trimming pared 3 bases from V and 6 bases from J, leaving 15 bases between. The germline CDR1 and CDR2 sequences are LNHDA and SQIVND (reference sequence). Here the CDR3 reads CASSISTGGGEQYF. CDR3 DNA sequence: TGTGCCAGTAGTATCTCAACAGGGGGGGGCGAGCAGTACTTC.

This clonotype was seen many times. V usage is TRBV5-1 and J usage is TRBJ1-4, with TRBD1 identical over 8 bases. V shed 3 bases, J shed 7 bases, and the junction held 5 bases outside the gene matches. The CDR3 spans 14 residues. Germline CDR1 reads SGHRS; CDR2 reads YFSETQ. The CDR3 region is CASSSGQGTEKLFF. The CDR3 bases are TGCGCCAGCAGCTCAGGACAGGGTACTGAAAAACTGTTTTTT.

This clonotype was seen repeatedly, ten times or more. The V and J genes are TRBV7-8 and TRBJ1-5; no definite D call. Trimming took 4 bases from V and 1 from J, leaving 17 bases between them. The CDR3 is made up of 17 amino acids. Looked up from germline, CDR1 is SGHVS and CDR2 is FQNEAQ. CDR3 bases: TGTGCCAGCAGCTCTGCCCTAGGGAGGCCAAGCAATCAGCCCCAGCATTTT. This encodes CASSSALGRPSNQPQHF.

The table lists this clonotype with many counts. The chain carries TRBV20-1 and TRBJ2-2, with D possibly being TRBD1 (7 bases). The CDR3 totals 14 residues. Germline lookup yields CDR1 DFQATT and CDR2 SNEGSKA (reference sequence). Trimming took 3 bases from V and 5 from J, leaving 13 bases between them. The CDR3 DNA sequence: TGCAGTGCTAGTTGGCGGGGACAGACCGGGGAGCTGTTTTTT. Translation: CSASWRGQTGELFF.

This clonotype was picked up many times. J is TRBJ1-4 and V is TRBV7-9; 7 nucleotides align to TRBD1. The J segment lost 6 bases and the V segment lost 5 bases, leaving 9 bases of the junction unmatched. In germline, CDR1 is SEHNR, CDR2 FQNEAQ (reference sequence). The CDR3 contains 15 residues. Written as DNA, the CDR3 is TGTGCCAGCAGCCACAGACAGGGCCGGGATGAAAAACTGTTTTTT. Protein product: CASSHRQGRDEKLFF.

This clonotype was picked up many times. This rearrangement joins TRBV12-3 or TRBV12-4 to TRBJ2-6; D perhaps matches TRBD1 (5 bases). This CDR3 is built from 15 residues. Trimming cost V 2 bases and J 3 bases, with 8 bases left between them. CDR3 loop: CASSLLGRGANVLTF. The CDR3 bases are TGTGCCAGCAGTTTACTGGGGCGTGGGGCCAACGTCCTGACTTTC.

This clonotype was seen only a few times. The chain employs TRBV29-1 and TRBJ1-1; 8 bases are shared with TRBD1. Germline CDR1 reads SQVTM; CDR2 reads ANQGSEA. The CDR3 length is 17 residues. The junction had 13 bases not matched to a gene; V was cut back by 3 bases and J by 1 base. CDR3 protein: CSVERVDRGKGNTEAFF. CDR3 bases: TGCAGCGTTGAGCGGGTCGACAGGGGAAAAGGGAACACTGAAGCTTTCTTT.

This clonotype was seen at least ten times. The CDR3, as DNA: TGCAGTGCTAGAGACAGGGGATCCACTAATGAAAAACTGTTTTTT. Its protein is CSARDRGSTNEKLFF. This chain links TRBV20-1 with TRBJ1-4; the D gene is possibly TRBD1 (6 bases). CDR1 and CDR2 (germline): DFQATT, SNEGSKA (reference sequence). V lost 0 bases to trimming and J lost 2 bases, with 10 bases between them. The CDR3 contains 15 residues.

This clonotype was observed many times. The V call is TRBV20-1, the J call TRBJ1-1, with D possibly TRBD1 on 6 matching bases. V dropped 5 bases and J dropped 1 base, with 11 bases sitting between them. The germline CDR1 and CDR2 sequences are DFQATT and SNEGSKA (reference sequence). The CDR3 totals 13 residues. The CDR3 coding sequence is TGCAGTGCTGGCGGGGGCGAGAACACTGAAGCTTTCTTT. Translation gives CSAGGGENTEAFF.

This clonotype was detected ten times or more. V usage is TRBV9 and J usage is TRBJ2-3, with TRBD2 matching over 16 bases. Germline CDR1 and CDR2: SGDLS and YYNGEE. V gave up 3 bases and J gave up 5 bases; unmatched junction bases: 9. This CDR3 region has 18 residues. CDR3 coding DNA: TGTGCCAGCAGCGCGGGACTAGCGGGAGGGGCACAACGAGATACGCAGTATTTT. Encoded protein: CASSAGLAGGAQRDTQYF.

The sample holds many counts of this clonotype. V is TRBV3-1 and J is TRBJ1-1; possibly TRBD1 for D (6 bases). The length of the CDR3 is 14 residues. Trimming shortened V by 1 base and J by 11 bases, and 17 bases separated the two germline ends. Germline lookup yields CDR1 LGHDT and CDR2 YNNKEL (reference sequence). The CDR3 DNA is TGTGCCAGCAGCCAAGGAGGGGGGACAAGCCAGGCTTTCTTT. Translated: CASSQGGGTSQAFF. The full variable domain, in which reference TRBV3-1 and TRBJ1-1 provide the parts outside the CDR3, is DTAVSQTPKYLVTQMGNDKSIKCEQNLGHDTMYWYKQDSKKFLKIMFSYNNKELIINETVPNRFSPKSPDKAHLNLHINSLELGDSAVYFCASSQGGGTSQAFFGQGTRLTVV.

V usage is TRBV12-3 or TRBV12-4 and J usage is TRBJ1-1; tentatively, D is TRBD1 (6 bases). The V end lost 7 bases, the J end lost 0 bases, and 12 bases lay between the germline ends. The CDR3 contains 14 residues. The CDR3 nucleotides are TGTGCCAGCAAGCGGGGACACTTGAACACTGAAGCTTTCTTT. Translation gives CASKRGHLNTEAFF.

The chain carries TRBV7-9 and TRBJ1-1; no clear D gene. Germline V lookup: CDR1 SEHNR, CDR2 FQNEAQ (reference sequence). There are 12 residues in the CDR3. Trimming left V 0 bases short and J 9 bases short, with 8 bases between. The CDR3 sequence: CASSLASEKAFF. The CDR3 DNA reads as TGTGCCAGCAGCTTAGCCTCAGAAAAAGCTTTCTTT.

J is TRBJ1-1 and V is TRBV6-6, with unresolved D. Germline-derived CDR1 and CDR2 are MNHNY and SVGAGI (reference sequence). The ends were cut back, 8 bases at V and 5 bases at J, with 12 bases in the middle. The CDR3 is made up of 12 amino acids. The CDR3 DNA sequence: TGTGCCAGCTCCTATGGGCGAACTGAAGCTTTCTTT. Translation gives CASSYGRTEAFF.

This clonotype appeared many times. J is TRBJ2-1 and V is TRBV25-1; D is possibly TRBD2 (5 bases). Trimming cost V 2 bases and J 12 bases, with 11 bases left between them. This CDR3 has 12 residues. From germline, CDR1 is MGHDK and CDR2 SYGVNS. The CDR3 region has the DNA TGTGCCAGCAGTGAACGGGGTCCCAGGCAGTTCTTC. As protein: CASSERGPRQFF. Together with reference TRBV25-1 and TRBJ2-1, the CDR3 gives the full variable domain: EADIYQTPRYLVIGTGKKITLECSQTMGHDKMYWYQQDPGMELHLIHYSYGVNSTEKGDLSSESTVSRIRTEHFPLTLESARPSHTSQYLCASSERGPRQFFGPGTRLTVL.

Many counts were recorded for this clonotype. The chain couples TRBV20-1 to TRBJ1-1, with unresolved D. Trimming pared 2 bases from V and 3 bases from J, leaving 10 bases between. The CDR3 length is 13 residues. Germline V lookup: CDR1 DFQATT, CDR2 SNEGSKA (reference sequence). The CDR3 reads CSARMDGHTEAFF. The CDR3 bases are TGCAGTGCTAGAATGGACGGCCACACTGAAGCTTTCTTT.

This clonotype was counted ten times or more. V and J are TRBV5-1 and TRBJ2-1, with TRBD2 matching over 11 bases. J gave up 4 bases and V 6 bases, and 18 bases lay outside the gene matches. The length of the CDR3 is 19 residues. Germline CDR1 reads SGHRS; CDR2 reads YFSETQ. CDR3 sequence: CASNMDLAGGLRQYNEQFF. CDR3 sequence (DNA): TGCGCCAGCAACATGGACCTAGCGGGAGGCCTCCGCCAATACAATGAGCAGTTCTTC. Full variable domain (outside the CDR3, taken from reference TRBV5-1 and TRBJ2-1): KAGVTQTPRYLIKTRGQQVTLSCSPISGHRSVSWYQQTPGQGLQFLFEYFSETQRNKGNFPGRFSGRQFSNSRSEMNVSTLELGDSALYLCASNMDLAGGLRQYNEQFFGPGTRLTVL.

This clonotype appeared many times. The chain employs TRBV5-1 and TRBJ2-3; D ambiguous. Deletions cut 2 bases from V and 3 bases from J, with 13 bases between. From germline, CDR1 is SGHRS and CDR2 YFSETQ. The CDR3 totals 15 residues. CDR3 in amino acids: CASSLGVALTDTQYF. DNA of the CDR3: TGCGCCAGCAGCTTAGGAGTAGCTTTGACAGATACGCAGTATTTT. Filled out from reference TRBV5-1 and TRBJ2-3, the complete variable domain reads KAGVTQTPRYLIKTRGQQVTLSCSPISGHRSVSWYQQTPGQGLQFLFEYFSETQRNKGNFPGRFSGRQFSNSRSEMNVSTLELGDSALYLCASSLGVALTDTQYFGPGTRLTVL.